A selection of T cell receptor beta chains follows, all from one sample in a study of read filtering for tumor transcriptome and immune sequencing. TCRdb recomputed calls from the reads with MiXCR, one row per CDR3 protein. The top ten hold roughly 15% of the sample, which has 25,000 or so distinct CDR3 sequences, around a fifth seen once. The sequenced sample consisted of a population of CD138-negative cells sorted from bone marrow. The origin of the receptors is a donor over 35 with multiple myeloma. Both conserved end residues are part of each CDR3. Each record gives: V gene, J gene, clone size, D gene, CDR3 DNA, CDR3 protein. A D gene is named only where the DNA matches it firmly. The listing skips clone size in some rows; elsewhere it reads once, few, many or a size class.

>TRBV9|TRBJ2-7|many|TRBD2
TGTGCCAGCAGCGTAGATAGCGGGAGTTGGAACGAGCAGTACTTC
CASSVDSGSWNEQYF
>TRBV6-4|TRBJ2-1|many|NA
TGTGCCAGCAGTGACTCGTCGAAGGCCCACAATGAGCAGTTCTTC
CASSDSSKAHNEQFF
>TRBV3-2|TRBJ2-5|many|NA
TGTGCCAGCAGCTGGGGAGAGGGAGAGACCCAGTACTTC
CASSWGEGETQYF
>TRBV25-1|TRBJ2-7|many|TRBD2
TGTGCCAGCAGTGAATCGTTGGGACTAGCCTTCGAGCAGTACTTC
CASSESLGLAFEQYF
>TRBV5-1|TRBJ2-3|many|TRBD2
TGCGCCAGCAGCCTTAGCGGGAGTAGCACAGATACGCAGTATTTT
CASSLSGSSTDTQYF
>TRBV11-2|TRBJ2-1|many|NA
TGTGCCAGCAGCTTAGTAGGGGGGACCTACAATGAGCAGTTCTTC
CASSLVGGTYNEQFF
>TRBV19|TRBJ1-4|many|TRBD1
TGTGCCAGTAGTCCACCGGGACAGGGGGCAGCTGTAGATGAAAAACTGTTTTTT
CASSPPGQGAAVDEKLFF
>TRBV5-1|TRBJ2-1|many|NA
TGCGCCAGCAGCCGCTTTTGGGGCCCGGGCCAGAATGAGCAGTTCTTC
CASSRFWGPGQNEQFF
>TRBV10-3|TRBJ2-5|many|NA
TGTGCCATCAGCCAGACTAGTCTCCAAGAGACCCAGTACTTC
CAISQTSLQETQYF
>TRBV12-3/TRBV12-4|TRBJ2-1|many|NA
TGTGCCAGCAGTACTGCCCTGAGGGCCTACAATGAGCAGTTCTTC
CASSTALRAYNEQFF
>TRBV12-5|TRBJ2-3|many|NA
TGTGCTAGTGGTTTGGGGACTACACACACAGATACGCAGTATTTT
CASGLGTTHTDTQYF
>TRBV7-9|TRBJ2-1|NA|TRBD2
TGTGCCAGCAGCTTATGGACTAGCGGGAGTTTTTACAATGAGCAGTTCTTC
CASSLWTSGSFYNEQFF
>TRBV5-4|TRBJ2-6|many|TRBD1
TGTGCCAGCAGCTGGACAGGATCTGGGGCCAACGTCCTGACTTTC
CASSWTGSGANVLTF
>TRBV20-1|TRBJ2-3|many|NA
TGCAGTGCTCACGTCGGGAGCACAGATACGCAGTATTTT
CSAHVGSTDTQYF
>TRBV7-9|TRBJ2-1|medium-sized|NA
TGTGCCAGCAGCTTAGTGGGGCTTGAGCAGTTCTTC
CASSLVGLEQFF
>TRBV19|TRBJ2-1|medium-sized|TRBD1
TGTGCCAGTAAAGAATCAGGGGGCACTGAGCAGTTCTTC
CASKESGGTEQFF
>TRBV6-5|TRBJ2-2|many|TRBD2
TGTGCCAGCAGTCAGGGACTAGCGGGGAACACCGGGGAGCTGTTTTTT
CASSQGLAGNTGELFF
>TRBV13|TRBJ2-7|many|NA
TGTGCCAGCAGCCATATTGGGGGGGAGCAGTACTTC
CASSHIGGEQYF
>TRBV7-3|TRBJ2-1|many|NA
TGTGCCAGCAGCCCAAATGCCCAGGGCGGTGAGCAGTTCTTC
CASSPNAQGGEQFF
>TRBV4-1|TRBJ1-5|many|NA
TGCGCCAGCAGCCAAGACGGGCAGGGACGGCAGCCCCAGCATTTT
CASSQDGQGRQPQHF
>TRBV6-2/TRBV6-3|TRBJ2-7|many|TRBD2
TGTGCCAGCAGGACTAGCGGTGGCTACGAGCAGTACTTC
CASRTSGGYEQYF
>TRBV7-8|TRBJ2-2|NA|NA
TGTGCCAGCGCGCATAGCGGATTAAAGAGCATCGGGGAGCTGTTTTTT
CASAHSGLKSIGELFF
>TRBV29-1|TRBJ2-7|many|NA
TGCAGCGTTGGATCGAAGGGGAGCTCCTACGAGCAGTACTTC
CSVGSKGSSYEQYF
>TRBV20-1|TRBJ2-1|medium-sized|TRBD2
TGCAGTGCCCCGGGACTAGCGGGCTCTAATGAGCAGTTCTTC
CSAPGLAGSNEQFF
>TRBV28|TRBJ2-5|many|NA
TGTGCCAGCAGTTCTCCGGACAGTAAAGAGACCCAGTACTTC
CASSSPDSKETQYF
>TRBV7-9|TRBJ1-1|few|NA
TGTGCCAGCAGCTTGGCGGGGGCTGTCAGAGCTTTCTTT
CASSLAGAVRAFF
>TRBV4-1|TRBJ2-7|medium-sized|NA
TGCGCCAGCAGCCAAGGATCCGGGAACTACGAGCAGTACTTC
CASSQGSGNYEQYF
>TRBV11-1|TRBJ2-1|NA|TRBD2
TGTGCCAGCATCTCCGGGGCGGGAGGCTTGAATGAGCAGTTCTTC
CASISGAGGLNEQFF
>TRBV29-1|TRBJ2-2|many|TRBD2
TGCAGCGTCTCCGGGACTAGCGGGAGAAGGTCCACCGGGGAGCTGTTTTTT
CSVSGTSGRRSTGELFF
>TRBV12-3/TRBV12-4|TRBJ2-1|many|NA
TGTGCCAGCAGTTTTGGGTTCAGACATTACAATGAGCAGTTCTTC
CASSFGFRHYNEQFF
>TRBV28|TRBJ1-1|many|TRBD1
TGTGCCAGCAGACGGGGACAGGGGAACACTGAAGCTTTCTTT
CASRRGQGNTEAFF
>TRBV5-1|TRBJ2-3|NA|NA
TGCGCCAGCAGCAATATCGGAGATACGCAGTATTTT
CASSNIGDTQYF
>TRBV12-5|TRBJ2-3|NA|TRBD2
TGTGCTAGTGGCCGAGGACTAGCGGGAGTCGGAGATACGCAGTATTTT
CASGRGLAGVGDTQYF
>TRBV4-1|TRBJ1-2|many|NA
TGCGCCAGCAGCCAAGCAGGGACGTATGGCTACACCTTC
CASSQAGTYGYTF
>TRBV7-9|TRBJ2-5|NA|TRBD2
TGTGCCAGCAGCCTGACTAGCGGACAAGAGACCCAGTACTTC
CASSLTSGQETQYF
>TRBV19|TRBJ2-1|medium-sized|TRBD2
TGTGCCAGTAGTATTAAAGGGTCGGGGACTAGTCGGAGTGAGCAGTTCTTC
CASSIKGSGTSRSEQFF
>TRBV27|TRBJ1-1|many|NA
TGTGCCAGCAGCAAGACGGCCCCCTGGCTGAACACTGAAGCTTTCTTT
CASSKTAPWLNTEAFF
>TRBV29-1|TRBJ2-3|many|NA
TGCAGCGTTGGGGGGCCAGGAGGAACAGATACGCAGTATTTT
CSVGGPGGTDTQYF
>TRBV15|TRBJ2-1|NA|TRBD2
TGTGCCACCAGCGGCGGGGGATACAATGAGCAGTTCTTC
CATSGGGYNEQFF